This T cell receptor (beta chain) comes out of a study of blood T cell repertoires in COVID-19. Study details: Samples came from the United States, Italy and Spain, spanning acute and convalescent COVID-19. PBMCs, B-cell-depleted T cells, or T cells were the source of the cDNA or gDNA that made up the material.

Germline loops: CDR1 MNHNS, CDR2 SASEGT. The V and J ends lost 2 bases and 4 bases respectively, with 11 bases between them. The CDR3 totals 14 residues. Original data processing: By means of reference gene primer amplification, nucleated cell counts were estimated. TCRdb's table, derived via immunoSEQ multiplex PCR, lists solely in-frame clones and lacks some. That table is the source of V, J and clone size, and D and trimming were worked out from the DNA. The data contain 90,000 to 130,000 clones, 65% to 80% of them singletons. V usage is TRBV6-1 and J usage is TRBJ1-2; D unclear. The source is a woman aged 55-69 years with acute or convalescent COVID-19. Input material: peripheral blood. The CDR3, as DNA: TGTGCCAGCAGTGAATCGCGTCAGGTCTATGGCTACACCTTC. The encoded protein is CASSESRQVYGYTF.